This T cell receptor beta chain was observed in a study of shared clonotypes between healthy human individuals. Profiled with immunoSEQ multiplex PCR; TCRdb holds only in-frame clones, not every one. The sample consists of about 2.3 million clones, over 85% of them appearing once. The CDR3 loop spans 17 amino acids. Trimming stripped 7 bases from V and 1 base from J, with 20 bases between. The V gene's germline CDR1 is MDHEN and CDR2 SYDVKM. A single count supports this clone. The chain carries TRBV28 and TRBJ1-5; no clear D gene. The sequencing input was naive CD4+ T cells from PBMCs. Stated subset: CD45RA+ positively selected. This TCR was recovered from a man younger than 30 in good health. Some clones in this sample may be carry-over from other donors' samples. The chain's CDR3 is CASIPSFFASSNQPQHF. The CDR3 bases are TGTGCCAGCATTCCTAGTTTCTTCGCCTCGAGCAATCAGCCCCAGCATTTT.